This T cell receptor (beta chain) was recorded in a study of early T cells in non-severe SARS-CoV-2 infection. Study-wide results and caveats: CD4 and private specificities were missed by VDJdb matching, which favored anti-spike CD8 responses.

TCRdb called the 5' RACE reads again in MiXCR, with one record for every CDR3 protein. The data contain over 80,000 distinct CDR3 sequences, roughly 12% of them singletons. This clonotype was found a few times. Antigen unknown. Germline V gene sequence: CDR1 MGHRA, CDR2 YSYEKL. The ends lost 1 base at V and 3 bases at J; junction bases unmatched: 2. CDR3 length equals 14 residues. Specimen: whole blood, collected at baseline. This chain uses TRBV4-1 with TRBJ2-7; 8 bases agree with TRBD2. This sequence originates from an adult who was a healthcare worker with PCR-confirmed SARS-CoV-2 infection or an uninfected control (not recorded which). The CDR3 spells CASSQVRGGYEQYF. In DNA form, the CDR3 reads TGCGCCAGCAGCCAAGTCCGGGGGGGCTACGAGCAGTACTTC.